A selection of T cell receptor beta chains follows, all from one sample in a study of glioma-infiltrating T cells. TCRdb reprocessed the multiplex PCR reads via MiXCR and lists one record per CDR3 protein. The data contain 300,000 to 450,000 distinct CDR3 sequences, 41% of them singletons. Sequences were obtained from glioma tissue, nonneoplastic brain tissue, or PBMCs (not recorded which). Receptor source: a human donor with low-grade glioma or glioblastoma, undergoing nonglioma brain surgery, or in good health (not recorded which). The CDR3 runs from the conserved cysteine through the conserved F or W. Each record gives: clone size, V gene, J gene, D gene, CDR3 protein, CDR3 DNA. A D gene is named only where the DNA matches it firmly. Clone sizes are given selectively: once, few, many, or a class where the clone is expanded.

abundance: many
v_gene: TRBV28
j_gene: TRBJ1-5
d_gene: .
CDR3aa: CASRLVGAQPQHF
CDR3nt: TGTGCCAGCAGGTTGGTAGGGGCCCAGCCCCAGCATTTT

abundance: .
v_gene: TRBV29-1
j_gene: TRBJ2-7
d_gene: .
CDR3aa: CSVVSRFTYEQYF
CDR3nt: TGCAGCGTTGTTTCCCGCTTCACCTACGAGCAGTACTTC

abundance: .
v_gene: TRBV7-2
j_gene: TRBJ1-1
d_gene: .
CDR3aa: CASSLLTARVNTEAFF
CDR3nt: TGTGCCAGCAGCTTATTAACCGCCCGGGTGAACACTGAAGCTTTCTTT

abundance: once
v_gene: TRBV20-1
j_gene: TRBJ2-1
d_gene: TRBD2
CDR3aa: CSAKTGGLAGAGIYNEQFF
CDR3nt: TGCAGTGCCAAGACAGGGGGACTAGCGGGAGCCGGGATCTACAATGAGCAGTTCTTC

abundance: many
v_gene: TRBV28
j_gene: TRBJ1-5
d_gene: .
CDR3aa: CASSPSDRTDQPQHF
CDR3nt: TGTGCCAGCAGTCCCTCTGATCGAACCGATCAGCCCCAGCATTTT

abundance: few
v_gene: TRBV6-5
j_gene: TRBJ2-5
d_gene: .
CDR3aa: CASSYSNRAETQYF
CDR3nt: TGTGCCAGCAGTTACTCGAACAGGGCAGAGACCCAGTACTTC

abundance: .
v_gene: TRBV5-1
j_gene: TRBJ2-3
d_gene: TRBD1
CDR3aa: CASSLAGQGSITDTQYF
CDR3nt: TGCGCCAGCAGCTTAGCCGGACAGGGGTCCATCACAGATACGCAGTATTTT

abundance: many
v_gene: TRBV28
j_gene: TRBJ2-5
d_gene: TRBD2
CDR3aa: CASRGASGGQETQYF
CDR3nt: TGTGCCAGCAGGGGCGCTAGCGGGGGGCAAGAGACCCAGTACTTC

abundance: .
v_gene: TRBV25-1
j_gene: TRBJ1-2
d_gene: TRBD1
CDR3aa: CASSVPGGVGYTF
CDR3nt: TGTGCCAGCAGTGTCCCAGGGGGCGTTGGCTACACCTTC

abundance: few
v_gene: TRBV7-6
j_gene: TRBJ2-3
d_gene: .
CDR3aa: CASSTATDTQYF
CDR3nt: TGTGCCAGCAGCACTGCTACAGATACGCAGTATTTT

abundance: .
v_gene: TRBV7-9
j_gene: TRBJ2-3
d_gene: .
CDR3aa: CASSLEGHREGSDTQYF
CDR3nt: TGTGCCAGCAGCTTAGAAGGCCACAGGGAGGGATCAGATACGCAGTATTTT

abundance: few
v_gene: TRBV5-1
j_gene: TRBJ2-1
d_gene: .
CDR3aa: CASSLGPGNEQFF
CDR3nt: TGCGCCAGCAGCTTGGGGCCGGGGAATGAGCAGTTCTTC

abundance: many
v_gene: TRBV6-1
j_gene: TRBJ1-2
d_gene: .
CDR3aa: CASSNRVWDGYTF
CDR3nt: TGTGCCAGCAGCAATCGGGTATGGGATGGCTACACCTTC

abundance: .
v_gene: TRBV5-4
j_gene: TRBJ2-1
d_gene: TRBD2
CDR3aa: CASSLEAGVVNEQFF
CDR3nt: TGTGCCAGCAGCTTGGAAGCGGGAGTAGTCAATGAGCAGTTCTTC

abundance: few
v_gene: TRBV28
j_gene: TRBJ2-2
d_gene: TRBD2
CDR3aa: CASSRPGRALLELFF
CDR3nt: TGTGCCAGCTCGCGCCCCGGGAGGGCCCTTTTGGAGCTGTTTTTT

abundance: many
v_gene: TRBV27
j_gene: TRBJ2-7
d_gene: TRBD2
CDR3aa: CASSTSGNSYEQYF
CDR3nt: TGTGCCAGCAGTACTAGCGGGAACTCCTACGAGCAGTACTTC

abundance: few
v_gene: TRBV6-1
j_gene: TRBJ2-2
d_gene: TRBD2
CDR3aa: CASRGLAGEGNTGELFF
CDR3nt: TGTGCCAGCAGGGGACTAGCGGGAGAGGGTAACACCGGGGAGCTGTTTTTT

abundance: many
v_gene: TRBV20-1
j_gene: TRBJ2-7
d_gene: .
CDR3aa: CSAIQGFQTYEQYF
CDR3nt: TGCAGTGCTATCCAGGGGTTCCAGACGTACGAGCAGTACTTC

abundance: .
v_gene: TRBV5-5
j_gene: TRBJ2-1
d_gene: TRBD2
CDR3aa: CASSLMPSGRTEQFF
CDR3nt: TGTGCCAGCAGCTTGATGCCTAGCGGGAGGACTGAGCAGTTCTTC

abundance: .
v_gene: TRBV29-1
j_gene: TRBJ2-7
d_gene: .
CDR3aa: CSVEAVADSYEQYF
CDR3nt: TGCAGCGTTGAAGCCGTAGCGGACTCCTACGAGCAGTACTTC

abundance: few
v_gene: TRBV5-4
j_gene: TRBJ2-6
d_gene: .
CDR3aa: CASSPESGAGANVLTF
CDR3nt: TGTGCCAGCAGCCCGGAATCGGGGGCTGGGGCCAACGTCCTGACTTTC

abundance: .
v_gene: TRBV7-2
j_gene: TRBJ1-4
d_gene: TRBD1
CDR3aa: CASSFFPGQGAKKLFF
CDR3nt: TGTGCCAGCAGCTTCTTTCCGGGACAGGGGGCGAAAAAACTGTTTTTT

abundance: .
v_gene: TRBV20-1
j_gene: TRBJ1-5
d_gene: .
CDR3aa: CSARQGNGNQPQHF
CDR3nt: TGCAGTGCCCGGCAGGGAAACGGCAATCAGCCCCAGCATTTT

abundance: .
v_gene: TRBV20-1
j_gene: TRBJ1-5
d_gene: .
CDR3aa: CSARDLVRGQLQHF
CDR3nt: TGCAGTGCTAGAGACCTTGTTCGGGGTCAGCTCCAGCATTTT

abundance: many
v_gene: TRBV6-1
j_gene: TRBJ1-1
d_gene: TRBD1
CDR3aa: CASTENRGQAFF
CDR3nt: TGTGCCAGCACCGAGAACAGGGGGCAAGCTTTCTTT

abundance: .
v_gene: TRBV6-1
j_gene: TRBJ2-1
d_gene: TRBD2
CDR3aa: CAGRLPSGMSLNEQFF
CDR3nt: TGTGCCGGCAGACTCCCTAGCGGGATGTCCCTCAATGAGCAGTTCTTC

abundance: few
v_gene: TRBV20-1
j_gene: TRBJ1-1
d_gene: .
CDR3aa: CSATKQHTEAFF
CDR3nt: TGCAGTGCTACGAAACAGCACACTGAAGCTTTCTTT

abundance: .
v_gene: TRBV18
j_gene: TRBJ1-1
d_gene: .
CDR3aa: CASSPLSSGQELAFF
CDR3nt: TGTGCCAGCTCACCACTCAGTTCAGGACAAGAATTGGCTTTCTTT

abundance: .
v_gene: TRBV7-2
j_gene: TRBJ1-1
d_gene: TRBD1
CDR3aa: CASSLGQSRFLGTEAFF
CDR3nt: TGTGCCAGCAGCCTGGGACAGTCTCGTTTTCTGGGCACTGAAGCTTTCTTT

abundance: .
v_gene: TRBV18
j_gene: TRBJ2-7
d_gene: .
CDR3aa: CASSPRRGGDEQYF
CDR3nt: TGTGCCAGCTCACCCCGGAGAGGGGGGGACGAGCAGTACTTC

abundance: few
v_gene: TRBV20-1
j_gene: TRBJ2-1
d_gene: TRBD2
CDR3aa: CSARGTSGRAEVPYNEQFF
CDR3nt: TGCAGTGCTAGGGGGACTAGCGGGAGGGCCGAAGTCCCCTACAATGAGCAGTTCTTC

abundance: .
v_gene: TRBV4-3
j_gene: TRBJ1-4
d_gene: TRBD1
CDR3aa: CASSRTGNNEKLFF
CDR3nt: TGCGCCAGCAGCCGGACAGGAAATAATGAAAAACTGTTTTTT

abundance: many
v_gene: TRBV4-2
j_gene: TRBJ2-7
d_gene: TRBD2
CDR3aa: CASSQVPGGPYEQYF
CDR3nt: TGTGCCAGCAGCCAAGTGCCGGGAGGGCCGTACGAGCAGTACTTC

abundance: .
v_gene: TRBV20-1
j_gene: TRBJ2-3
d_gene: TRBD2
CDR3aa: CSARGVSGPAGTDTQYF
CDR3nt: TGCAGTGCTAGAGGCGTTAGCGGGCCCGCTGGCACAGATACGCAGTATTTT

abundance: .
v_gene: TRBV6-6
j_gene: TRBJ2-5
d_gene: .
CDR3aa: CASSYGLPGETQYF
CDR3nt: TGTGCCAGCAGTTACGGGCTCCCCGGAGAGACCCAGTACTTC

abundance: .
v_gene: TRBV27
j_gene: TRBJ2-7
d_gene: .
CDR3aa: CASILSGPYEQYF
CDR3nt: TGTGCCAGCATTTTATCTGGGCCCTACGAGCAGTACTTC

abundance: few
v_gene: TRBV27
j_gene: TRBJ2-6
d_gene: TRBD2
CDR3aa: CASRNLGLAGGTGANVLTF
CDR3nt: TGTGCCAGCAGGAACCTCGGGCTAGCGGGAGGAACTGGGGCCAACGTCCTGACTTTC

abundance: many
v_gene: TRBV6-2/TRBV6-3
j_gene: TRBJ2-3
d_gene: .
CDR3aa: CASRPGLPSTDTQYF
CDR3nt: TGTGCCAGCAGACCCGGACTACCCAGCACAGATACGCAGTATTTT